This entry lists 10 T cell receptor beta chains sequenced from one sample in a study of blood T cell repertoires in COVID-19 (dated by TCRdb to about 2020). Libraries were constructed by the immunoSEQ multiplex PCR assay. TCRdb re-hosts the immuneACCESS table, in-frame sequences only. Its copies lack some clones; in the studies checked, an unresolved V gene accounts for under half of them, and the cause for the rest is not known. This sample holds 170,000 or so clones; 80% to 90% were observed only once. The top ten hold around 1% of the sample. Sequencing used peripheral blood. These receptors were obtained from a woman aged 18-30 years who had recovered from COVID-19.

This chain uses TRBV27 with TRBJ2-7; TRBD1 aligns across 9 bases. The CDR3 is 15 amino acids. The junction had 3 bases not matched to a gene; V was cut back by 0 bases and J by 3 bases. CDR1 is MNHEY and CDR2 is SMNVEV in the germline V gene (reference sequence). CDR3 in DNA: TGTGCCAGCAGTTTATCGTGGACAGGGGTCTACGAGCAGTACTTC. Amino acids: CASSLSWTGVYEQYF.

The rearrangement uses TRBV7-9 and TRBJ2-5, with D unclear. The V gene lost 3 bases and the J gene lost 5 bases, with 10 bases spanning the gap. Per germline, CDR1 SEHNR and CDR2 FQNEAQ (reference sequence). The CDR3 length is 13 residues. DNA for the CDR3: TGTGCCAGCAGCTTCCCCCCGCAGGAGACCCAGTACTTC. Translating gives CASSFPPQETQYF.

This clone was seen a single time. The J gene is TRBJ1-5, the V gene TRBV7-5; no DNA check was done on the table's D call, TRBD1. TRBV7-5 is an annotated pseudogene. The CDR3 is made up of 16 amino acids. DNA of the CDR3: TGTGTCAGAAGCTTAGAGGGACAGGATAGCAATCAGCCCCAGCATTTT. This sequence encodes CVRSLEGQDSNQPQHF.

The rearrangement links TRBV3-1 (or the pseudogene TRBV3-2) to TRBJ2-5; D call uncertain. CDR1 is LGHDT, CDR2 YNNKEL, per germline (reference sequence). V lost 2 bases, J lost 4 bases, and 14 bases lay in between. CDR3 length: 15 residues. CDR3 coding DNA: TGTGCCAGCAGCCAACTCGATGTGAGTGGAGAGACCCAGTACTTC. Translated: CASSQLDVSGETQYF.

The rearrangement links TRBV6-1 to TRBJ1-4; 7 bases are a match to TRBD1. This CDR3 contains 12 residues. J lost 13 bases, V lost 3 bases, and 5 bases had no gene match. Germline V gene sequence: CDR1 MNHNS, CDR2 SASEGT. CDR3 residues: CASSEGTVVLFF. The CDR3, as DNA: TGTGCCAGCAGTGAGGGGACAGTTGTACTGTTTTTT.

CDR3 protein: CATSDATGGNTEAFF. The CDR3 bases are TGTGCCACCAGTGATGCAACAGGGGGCAACACTGAAGCTTTCTTT. The gene calls are TRBV24-1 and TRBJ1-1; 9 bases line up with TRBD1. With 3 bases clipped from V and 2 bases from J, the junction kept 3 bases outside the gene matches. Germline V gene lookup returns CDR1 KGHDR and CDR2 SFDVKD. CDR3 length: 15 residues.

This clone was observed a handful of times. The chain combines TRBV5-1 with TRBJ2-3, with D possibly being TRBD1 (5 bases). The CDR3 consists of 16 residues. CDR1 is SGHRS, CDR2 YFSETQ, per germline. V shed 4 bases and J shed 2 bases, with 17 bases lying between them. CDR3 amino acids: CASSPDKAGFTDTQYF. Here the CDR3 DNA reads TGCGCCAGCAGCCCGGACAAGGCAGGGTTCACAGATACGCAGTATTTT.

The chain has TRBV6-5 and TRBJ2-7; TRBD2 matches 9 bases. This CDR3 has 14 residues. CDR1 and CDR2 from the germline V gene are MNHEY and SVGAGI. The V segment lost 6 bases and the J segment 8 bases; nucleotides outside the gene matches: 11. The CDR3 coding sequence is TGTGCCAGCAGGCTCAGCGGGGGGCAGGTCAAGCAGTACTTC. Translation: CASRLSGGQVKQYF.

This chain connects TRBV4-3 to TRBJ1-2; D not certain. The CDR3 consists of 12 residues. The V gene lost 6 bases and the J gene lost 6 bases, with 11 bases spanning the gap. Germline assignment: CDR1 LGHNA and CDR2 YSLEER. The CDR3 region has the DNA TGCGCCAGCAGTTGGGGTAGCGATGGCTACACCTTC. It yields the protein CASSWGSDGYTF.

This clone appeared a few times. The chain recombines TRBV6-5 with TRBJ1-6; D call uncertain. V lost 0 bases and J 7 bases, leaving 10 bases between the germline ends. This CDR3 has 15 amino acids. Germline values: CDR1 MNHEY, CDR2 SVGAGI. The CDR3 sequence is CASSYSRESNSPLHF. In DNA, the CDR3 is TGTGCCAGCAGTTACTCGAGGGAGAGCAATTCACCCCTCCACTTT.